The clone carrying this T cell receptor beta chain was found a few times. Antigen unknown. This specimen belongs to a study of cytomegalovirus exposure and HLA in healthy donors. Points from the study as a whole: TRBV6-2, TRBV6-3 and some other V segments were excluded as indistinguishable. As a later analysis showed, a missense DCLRE1C variant was linked to trimming of TCR beta V- and J-genes.

Primers for the PCR totalled 60 Vbeta and 13 Jbeta. In the original workflow: About 10 million shared chains were among around 80 million unique TCR beta chains counted in a later analysis. The assay was immunoSEQ multiplex PCR, and TCRdb's table has in-frame clones only and misses some. V and J calls and clone size are copied from that table; D and trimming were computed from the DNA. Altogether around 150,000 clones are present, approximately 79% being singletons, with the ten largest covering around 0.97%. The CDR3 runs 14 residues. With 1 base clipped from V and 7 bases from J, the junction kept 3 bases outside the gene matches. Germline V gene data show CDR1 as LGHNA and CDR2 as YSLEER.

The specimen sequenced was PBMCs. The TCR originated in a woman aged 45-65 years in good health and CMV-seropositive. This chain links TRBV4-3 with TRBJ1-5, with 8 bases identical to TRBD1. CDR3 region: CASSQVAGGQPQHF. The CDR3 nucleotides read TGCGCCAGCAGCCAAGTCGCAGGGGGCCAGCCCCAGCATTTT.